The rows below give T cell receptor beta chains drawn from one sample of a study of blood T cell repertoires in COVID-19. Sequenced by immunoSEQ multiplex PCR; TCRdb stores in-frame clones only, minus some. The sample has more than 250,000 clones; around 87% are singletons. Sequencing used PBMCs or T cells enriched from blood (not recorded which). The receptors stem from a woman aged 18-29 years with acute COVID-19. The CDR3 runs from the conserved cysteine through the conserved F or W. A D gene is named only where the DNA matches it firmly. Rows give clone size only sometimes, using once, few, many, or a class for an expanded clone.

V gene	D gene	clone size	J gene	CDR3 DNA	CDR3 protein
TRBV30	-	-	TRBJ1-3	TGTGCCTGGAGTGGGGGGGCTGGAAACACCATATATTTT	CAWSGGAGNTIYF
TRBV10-2	TRBD2	-	TRBJ2-2	TGCGCCAGCAGTGCGCTAGCGGGTACCGGGGAGCTGTTTTTT	CASSALAGTGELFF
TRBV15	-	-	TRBJ2-7	TGTGCCACCAGCAGAGTTTCGGGGGGCCACGAGCAGTACTTC	CATSRVSGGHEQYF
TRBV24-1	-	-	TRBJ1-1	TGTGCCACCAGTGATTTTAATGGAGCTGAAGCTTTCTTT	CATSDFNGAEAFF
TRBV7-2	TRBD1	-	TRBJ1-5	TGTGCCAGCAGCCCTCGGACAGGGTTGAGCAATCAGCCCCAGCATTTT	CASSPRTGLSNQPQHF
TRBV7-9	-	few	TRBJ2-2	TGTGCCAGCAGCTTGAAACAGGACACCGGGGAGCTGTTTTTT	CASSLKQDTGELFF
TRBV3-1/TRBV3-2	TRBD1	-	TRBJ2-7	TGTGCCAGCAGCCTAAGAGGCAGGGGGACCGAGCAGTACTTC	CASSLRGRGTEQYF
TRBV5-1	-	-	TRBJ2-1	TGCGCCAGCACCCGGGACTCGCTCCCCTCAAATGAGCAGTTCTTC	CASTRDSLPSNEQFF
TRBV7-9	-	once	TRBJ1-1	TGTGCCAGCAGCTTCGATCGACAGAGGAACACTGAAGCTTTCTTT	CASSFDRQRNTEAFF
TRBV27	TRBD2	-	TRBJ2-1	TGTGCCAGCAGTTTACGGACTAGCGGGAGGGCACTCAATGAGCAGTTCTTC	CASSLRTSGRALNEQFF
TRBV5-4	TRBD2	-	TRBJ2-3	TGTGCCAGCAGCTTTAACTTAGCGGGACTCACAGATACGCAGTATTTT	CASSFNLAGLTDTQYF
TRBV7-2	TRBD2	-	TRBJ2-1	TGTGCCAGCAGCACTACTAGCGGGAGGGCCAGATACAATGAGCAGTTCTTC	CASSTTSGRARYNEQFF
TRBV15	TRBD2	-	TRBJ2-1	TGTGCCACCAGCAGAGAAGCGGGAGGGCCTTACGATGAGCAGTTCTTC	CATSREAGGPYDEQFF
TRBV7-3	TRBD2	once	TRBJ2-3	TGTGCCAGCAGCTTAGGTCTAGCGGGCACAGATACGCAGTATTTT	CASSLGLAGTDTQYF
TRBV28	-	-	TRBJ1-4	TGTGCCATCGGAGGGAGCTCTAATGAAAAACTGTTTTTT	CAIGGSSNEKLFF
TRBV5-1	TRBD2	-	TRBJ2-5	TGCGCCAGCAGCCACCCCGGACTAGCGGGAGAGACCCAGTACTTC	CASSHPGLAGETQYF
TRBV7-9	-	once	TRBJ1-2	TGTGCCAGCGCCACCACGGCAGGGGCGTTTAACTATGGCTACACCTTC	CASATTAGAFNYGYTF
TRBV11-2	-	-	TRBJ2-7	TGTGCCAGCAGCTTAGTCGGTAGCATGAACTCCGAGCAGTACTTC	CASSLVGSMNSEQYF
TRBV27	TRBD2	-	TRBJ2-7	TGTGCCAGCAGTTTAAAGGCGGGAGGACACTACGAGCAGTACTTC	CASSLKAGGHYEQYF
TRBV7-8	-	-	TRBJ2-5	TGTGCCAGCAGCTTAGCGTGGGGGCAGGGGGAGACCCAGTACTTC	CASSLAWGQGETQYF
TRBV10-1	-	-	TRBJ1-1	TGCGCCAGCAGTGACCCGGGACAAAGCCTCATGAACACTGAAGCTTTCTTT	CASSDPGQSLMNTEAFF
TRBV6-5	TRBD1	-	TRBJ1-5	TGTGCCAGCAGTTACTACGGACAGGGTGTGAATCAGCCCCAGCATTTT	CASSYYGQGVNQPQHF
TRBV3-1/TRBV3-2	TRBD1	-	TRBJ1-6	TGTGCCAGCAGCCCCGACAGGGCGGGAAATTCACCCCTCCACTTT	CASSPDRAGNSPLHF
TRBV3-1/TRBV3-2	-	-	TRBJ2-1	TGTGCCAGCAGCCTTAGGGGGAATGAGCAGTTCTTC	CASSLRGNEQFF
TRBV30	TRBD1	-	TRBJ2-4	TGTGCCGGACAGGGGAGGGAGAACATTCAGTACTTC	CAGQGRENIQYF
TRBV4-3	-	once	TRBJ2-1	TGCGCCAGCAGCCAAGATAGAGGACACTCACTTCAGTTCTTC	CASSQDRGHSLQFF
TRBV2	TRBD1	-	TRBJ2-5	TGTGCCAGCACCGGCGACAGGGGGCGGGAGACCCAGTACTTC	CASTGDRGRETQYF
TRBV11-2	TRBD1	-	TRBJ1-6	TGTGCCAGCAGCGAAGGGGGGACAGCAAATTCACCCCTCCACTTT	CASSEGGTANSPLHF